This entry concerns a single TCR beta chain. Its antigen is still unknown. The V end was cut by 4 bases, the J end by 3 bases, with 11 bases between. Germline CDR1 is SGHDT and CDR2 is YYEEEE. The length of the CDR3 is 14 residues. This sample was included in a study of B cell selection in AIRE deficiency. In the original analysis: Pooled Tregs gave some 6x10^4 patient and approximately 9.2x10^4 donor TCRbeta sequences. Clones were sequenced by immunoSEQ multiplex PCR, and TCRdb holds only the in-frame ones, with some missing. V and J calls and clone size are copied from that table; D and trimming were computed from the DNA. The sample yields about 26,000 clones, about 90% seen once. Study-level results: Shorter CDR3s marked shared Treg sequences, biased toward few non-templated insertions. Only around a tenth of over 3,000 shared Treg sequences were patient-specific; less than 40% healthy-specific.

Regulatory T cells were sorted as CD4+CD25hiCD127low/negative. Healthy unrelated donors supplied the control samples. The TCR originated in a human donor in good health. The sequencing input was CD4+CD25+ Tregs sorted from PBMCs. The genes are TRBV5-6 and TRBJ1-5; D may be TRBD1 (5 bases). The CDR3 coding sequence is TGTGCCAGCAGCGCCCGGGGCCACAATCAGCCCCAGCATTTT. Translated: CASSARGHNQPQHF.